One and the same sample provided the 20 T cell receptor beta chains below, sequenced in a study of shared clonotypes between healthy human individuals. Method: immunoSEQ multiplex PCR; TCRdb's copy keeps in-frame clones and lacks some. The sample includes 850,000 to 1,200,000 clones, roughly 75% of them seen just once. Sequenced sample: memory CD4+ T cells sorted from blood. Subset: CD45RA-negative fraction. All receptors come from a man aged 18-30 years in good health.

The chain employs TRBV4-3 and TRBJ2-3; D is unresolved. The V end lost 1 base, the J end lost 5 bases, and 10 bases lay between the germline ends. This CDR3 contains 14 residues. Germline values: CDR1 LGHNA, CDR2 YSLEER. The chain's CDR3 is CASSQVGLGDTQYF. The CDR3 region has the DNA TGCGCCAGCAGCCAAGTTGGCCTCGGAGATACGCAGTATTTT.

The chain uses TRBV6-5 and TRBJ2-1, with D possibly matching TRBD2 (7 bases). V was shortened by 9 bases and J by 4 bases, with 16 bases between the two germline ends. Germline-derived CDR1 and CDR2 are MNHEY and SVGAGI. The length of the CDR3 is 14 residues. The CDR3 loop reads CASGSGTKYNEQFF. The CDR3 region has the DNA TGTGCCAGTGGAAGCGGGACAAAGTACAATGAGCAGTTCTTC.

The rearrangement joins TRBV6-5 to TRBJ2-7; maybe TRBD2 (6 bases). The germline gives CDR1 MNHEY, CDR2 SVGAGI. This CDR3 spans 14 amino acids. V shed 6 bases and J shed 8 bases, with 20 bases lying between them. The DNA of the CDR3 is TGTGCCAGCAGGACCGGGACTGGGATCCAAAAGCAGTACTTC. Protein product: CASRTGTGIQKQYF.

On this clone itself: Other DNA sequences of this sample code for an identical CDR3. Written as DNA, the CDR3 is TGTGCCAGCAGCGTTGGGCAGGGTGCGGCCGGGGAGCTGTTTTTT. It translates to CASSVGQGAAGELFF. This chain links TRBV9 with TRBJ2-2; possible D gene TRBD1, 5 bases. The CDR3 is 15 amino acids. V was trimmed by 2 bases and J by 6 bases, leaving 14 bases between them. From germline, CDR1 is SGDLS and CDR2 YYNGEE. Full variable domain (remainder filled in from reference TRBV9 and TRBJ2-2): DSGVTQTPKHLITATGQRVTLRCSPRSGDLSVYWYQQSLDQGLQFLIQYYNGEERAKGNILERFSAQQFPDLHSELNLSSLELGDSALYFCASSVGQGAAGELFFGEGSRLTVL.

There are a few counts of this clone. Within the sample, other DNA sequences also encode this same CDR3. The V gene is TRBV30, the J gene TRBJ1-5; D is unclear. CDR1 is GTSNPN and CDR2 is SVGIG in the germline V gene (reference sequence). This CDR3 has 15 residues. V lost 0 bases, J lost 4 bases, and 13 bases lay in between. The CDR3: CAWSVRGDLNQPQHF. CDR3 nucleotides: TGTGCCTGGAGTGTACGGGGAGACCTGAATCAGCCCCAGCATTTT.

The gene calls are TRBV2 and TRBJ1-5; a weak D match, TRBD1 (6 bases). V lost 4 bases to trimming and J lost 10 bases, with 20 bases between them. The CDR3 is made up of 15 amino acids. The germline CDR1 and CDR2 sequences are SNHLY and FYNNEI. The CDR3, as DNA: TGTGCCAGCAGTGGGGGGGGCGGATGGCCCGTCCCCCAGCATTTT. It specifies CASSGGGGWPVPQHF. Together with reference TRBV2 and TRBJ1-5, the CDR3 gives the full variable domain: EPEVTQTPSHQVTQMGQEVILRCVPISNHLYFYWYRQILGQKVEFLVSFYNNEISEKSEIFDDQFSVERPDGSNFTLKIRSTKLEDSAMYFCASSGGGGWPVPQHFGDGTRLSIL.

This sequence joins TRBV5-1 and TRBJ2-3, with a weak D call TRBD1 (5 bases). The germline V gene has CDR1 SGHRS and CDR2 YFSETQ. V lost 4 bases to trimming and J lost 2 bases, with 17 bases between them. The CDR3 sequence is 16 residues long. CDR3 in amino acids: CASSNGHQGLTDTQYF. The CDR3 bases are TGCGCCAGCAGCAATGGACACCAGGGCCTCACAGATACGCAGTATTTT.

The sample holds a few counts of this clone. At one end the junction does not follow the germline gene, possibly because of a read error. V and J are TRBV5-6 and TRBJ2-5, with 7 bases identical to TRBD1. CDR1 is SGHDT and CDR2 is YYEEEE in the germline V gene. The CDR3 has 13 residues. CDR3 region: CASSLVTVGTEHF. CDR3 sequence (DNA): TGTGCCAGCAGCTTGGTGACGGTCGGGACAGAACACTTC.

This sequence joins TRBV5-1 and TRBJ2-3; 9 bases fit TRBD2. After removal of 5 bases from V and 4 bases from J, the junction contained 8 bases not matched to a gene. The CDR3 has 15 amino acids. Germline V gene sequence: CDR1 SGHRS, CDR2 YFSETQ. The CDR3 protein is CASRPSGTSSDTQYF. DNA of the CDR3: TGCGCCAGCAGGCCGAGCGGGACTAGCTCAGATACGCAGTATTTT.

CDR3 in amino acids: CASSDPGQGVLNTEAFF. DNA of the CDR3: TGTGCCAGCAGCGACCCGGGACAGGGGGTTCTGAACACTGAAGCTTTCTTT. The chain is built from TRBV7-8 and TRBJ1-1; 11 bases fit TRBD1. Germline lookup yields CDR1 SGHVS and CDR2 FQNEAQ. The V segment lost 5 bases and the J segment 0 bases; nucleotides outside the gene matches: 8. This CDR3 spans 17 amino acids.

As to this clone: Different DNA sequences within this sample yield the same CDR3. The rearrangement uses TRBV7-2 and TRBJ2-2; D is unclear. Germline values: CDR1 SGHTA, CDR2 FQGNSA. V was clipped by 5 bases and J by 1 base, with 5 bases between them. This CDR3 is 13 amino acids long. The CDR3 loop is CASSLRNTGELFF. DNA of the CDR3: TGTGCCAGCAGCCTCAGGAACACCGGGGAGCTGTTTTTT.

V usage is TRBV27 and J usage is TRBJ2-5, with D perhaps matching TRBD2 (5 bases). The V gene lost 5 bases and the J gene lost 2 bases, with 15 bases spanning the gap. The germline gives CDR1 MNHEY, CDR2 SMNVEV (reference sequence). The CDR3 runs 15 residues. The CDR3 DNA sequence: TGTGCCAGCAGTCTAGGGAGTCGGATGCAAGAGACCCAGTACTTC. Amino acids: CASSLGSRMQETQYF.

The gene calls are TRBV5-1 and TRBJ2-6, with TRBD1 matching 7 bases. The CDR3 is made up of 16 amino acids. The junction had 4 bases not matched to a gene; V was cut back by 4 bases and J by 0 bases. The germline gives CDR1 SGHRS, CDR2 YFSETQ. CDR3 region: CASSRQGSSGANVLTF. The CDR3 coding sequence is TGCGCCAGCAGCCGACAGGGAAGCTCTGGGGCCAACGTCCTGACTTTC. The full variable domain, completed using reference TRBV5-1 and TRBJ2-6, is KAGVTQTPRYLIKTRGQQVTLSCSPISGHRSVSWYQQTPGQGLQFLFEYFSETQRNKGNFPGRFSGRQFSNSRSEMNVSTLELGDSALYLCASSRQGSSGANVLTFGAGSRLTVL.

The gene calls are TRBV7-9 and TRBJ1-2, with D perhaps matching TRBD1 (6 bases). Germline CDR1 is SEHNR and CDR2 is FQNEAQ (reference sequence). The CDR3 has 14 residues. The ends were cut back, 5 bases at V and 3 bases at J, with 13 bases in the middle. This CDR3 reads CASSPPQGYYGYTF. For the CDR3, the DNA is TGTGCCAGCAGCCCCCCCCAGGGGTACTATGGCTACACCTTC.

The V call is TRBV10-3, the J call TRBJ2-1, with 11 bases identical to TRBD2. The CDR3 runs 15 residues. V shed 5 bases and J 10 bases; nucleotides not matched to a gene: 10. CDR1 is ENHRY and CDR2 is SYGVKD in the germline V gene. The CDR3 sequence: CAISPGLAAEGEQFF. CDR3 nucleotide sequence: TGTGCCATCAGTCCGGGACTAGCGGCTGAGGGAGAGCAGTTCTTC.

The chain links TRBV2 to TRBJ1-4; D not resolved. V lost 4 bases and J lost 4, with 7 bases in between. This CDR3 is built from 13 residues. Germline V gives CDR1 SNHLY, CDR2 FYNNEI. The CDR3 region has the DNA TGTGCCAGCAGTGCCCGCCATAATGAAAAACTGTTTTTT. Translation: CASSARHNEKLFF.

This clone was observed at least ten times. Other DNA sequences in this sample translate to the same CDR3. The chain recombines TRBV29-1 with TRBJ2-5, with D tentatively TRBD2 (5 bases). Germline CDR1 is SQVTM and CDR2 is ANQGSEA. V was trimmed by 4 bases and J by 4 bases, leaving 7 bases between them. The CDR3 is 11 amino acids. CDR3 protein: CSVGEGETQYF. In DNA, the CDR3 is TGCAGCGTTGGTGAGGGAGAGACCCAGTACTTC.

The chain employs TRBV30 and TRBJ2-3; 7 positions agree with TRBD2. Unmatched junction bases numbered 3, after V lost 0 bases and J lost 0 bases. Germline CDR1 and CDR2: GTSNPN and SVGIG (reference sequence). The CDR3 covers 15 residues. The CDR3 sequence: CAWSVMRGSTDTQYF. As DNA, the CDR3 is TGTGCCTGGAGTGTCATGCGGGGGAGCACAGATACGCAGTATTTT.

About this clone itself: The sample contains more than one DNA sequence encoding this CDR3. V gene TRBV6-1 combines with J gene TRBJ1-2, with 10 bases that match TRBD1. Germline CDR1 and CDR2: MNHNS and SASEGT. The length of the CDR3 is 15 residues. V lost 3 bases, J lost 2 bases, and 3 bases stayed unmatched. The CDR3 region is CASSDRGQGNYGYTF. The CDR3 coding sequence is TGTGCCAGCAGTGACCGGGGACAGGGGAACTATGGCTACACCTTC.

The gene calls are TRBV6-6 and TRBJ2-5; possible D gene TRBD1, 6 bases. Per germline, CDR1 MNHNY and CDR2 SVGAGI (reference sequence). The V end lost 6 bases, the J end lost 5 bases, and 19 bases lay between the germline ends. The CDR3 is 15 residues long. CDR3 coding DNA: TGTGCCAGCAGATCAGCAACAGGGAGCTTTGAGACCCAGTACTTC. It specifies CASRSATGSFETQYF.